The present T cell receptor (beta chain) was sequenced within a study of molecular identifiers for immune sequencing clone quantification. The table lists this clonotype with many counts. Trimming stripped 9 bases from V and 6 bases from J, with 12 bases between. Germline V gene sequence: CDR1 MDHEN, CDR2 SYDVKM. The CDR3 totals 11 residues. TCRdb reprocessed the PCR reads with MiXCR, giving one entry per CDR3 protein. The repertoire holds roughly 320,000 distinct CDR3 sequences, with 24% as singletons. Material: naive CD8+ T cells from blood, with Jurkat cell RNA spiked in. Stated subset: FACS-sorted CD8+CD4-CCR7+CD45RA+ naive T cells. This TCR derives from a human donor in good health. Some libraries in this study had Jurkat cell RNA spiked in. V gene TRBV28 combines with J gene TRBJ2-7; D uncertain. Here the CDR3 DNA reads TGTGCCAGTGGGGTTGGCCCCGAGCAGTACTTC. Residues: CASGVGPEQYF. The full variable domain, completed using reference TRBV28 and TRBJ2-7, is DVKVTQSSRYLVKRTGEKVFLECVQDMDHENMFWYRQDPGLGLRLIYFSYDVKMKEKGDIPEGYSVSREKKERFSLILESASTNQTSMYLCASGVGPEQYFGPGTRLTVT.